The 29 T cell receptor beta chains below all came from one sample that was sequenced in a study of breast tumors, draining lymph nodes, adjacent tissues (dated by TCRdb to about 2016). Lymph node samples came from the axillary draining lymph nodes of breast cancer patients. Library preparation employed multiplex PCR. Sequencing used an Illumina HiSeq 2000. In TCRdb, the public reads were trimmed at Q25 with fastp and aligned with MiXCR, with productive beta chains retained. Each CDR3 protein appears once, grouped with its most common genes and DNA. The sample table shows approximately 230,000 distinct CDR3 sequences, and 30% to 35% are seen once. The biggest ten clones account for about 3.9% of the sample. The source material was axillary lymph node tissue. These receptors all stem from a female donor with breast cancer. Some clones in this sample may be carry-over from other donors' samples.

This clonotype showed up just once. The V gene is TRBV7-2, the J gene TRBJ2-6, with TRBD1 matching 8 bases. The V and J ends lost 0 bases and 0 bases, in that order; junction bases with no gene match: 4. The germline V gene encodes CDR1 SGHTA and CDR2 FQGNSA. The CDR3 is 18 residues long. CDR3: CASSLAQGAGSGANVLTF. DNA for the CDR3: TGTGCCAGCAGCTTAGCGCAGGGGGCGGGCTCTGGGGCCAACGTCCTGACTTTC.

The chain carries TRBV28 and TRBJ1-2, with 12 bases fitting TRBD1. The CDR3 length is 17 residues. V gave up 5 bases and J gave up 4 bases; unmatched junction bases: 11. Germline CDR1 MDHEN, CDR2 SYDVKM. In DNA form, the CDR3 reads TGTGCCAGCAGTCCGACCGGGACAGGGGGCTTTAGCTATGGCTACACCTTC. Amino acids: CASSPTGTGGFSYGYTF.

This clonotype was recorded a few times. A much bigger clone sits one base away, suggesting this may be a read error. This chain connects TRBV7-3 to TRBJ2-2; D remains unclear. In germline, CDR1 is SGHTA, CDR2 FQGTGA. The CDR3 loop spans 14 amino acids. The CDR3 sequence is CANSSDMGTGELFF. The DNA for the CDR3 is TGTGCCAACAGCTCAGACATGGGGACCGGGGAGCTGTTTTTT.

This clonotype was observed at least ten times. This chain uses TRBV2 with TRBJ1-6; TRBD1 matches 9 bases. Unmatched junction bases numbered 12, after V lost 6 bases and J lost 3 bases. The CDR3 loop spans 18 amino acids. The germline V gene has CDR1 SNHLY and CDR2 FYNNEI. Written as DNA, the CDR3 is TGTGCCAGCAGGGGCGGGACAGGGAGTTCCTACTATAATTCACCCCTCCACTTT. It translates to CASRGGTGSSYYNSPLHF.

This clonotype showed up many times. Relative to the germline gene, one junction end is altered; a read error may explain this. The chain couples TRBV6-6 to TRBJ1-2; D gene uncertain. CDR1 and CDR2 from the germline V gene are MNHNY and SVGAGI (reference sequence). The CDR3 sequence is 13 residues long. The CDR3 DNA is TGTGCCAGCAGTCACTCGGCCGGCTATGGCTACACCTTC. Encoded protein: CASSHSAGYGYTF.

V is TRBV29-1 and J is TRBJ1-2, with D possibly TRBD1 on 6 matching bases. The V end was cut by 8 bases, the J end by 0 bases, with 19 bases between. Looked up from germline, CDR1 is SQVTM and CDR2 is ANQGSEA. This CDR3 is built from 15 residues. The CDR3 DNA sequence: TGCAGCATAAGGGGCAGGGGCCCATCTAACTATGGCTACACCTTC. Translation gives CSIRGRGPSNYGYTF.

This clonotype was found a few times. This clone may be a read error of a much larger clone one base away. The chain joins TRBV7-6 to TRBJ2-5; 11 nucleotides line up with TRBD1. The CDR3 loop spans 15 amino acids. The V gene's germline CDR1 is SGHVS and CDR2 FNYEAQ. The CDR3 coding sequence is TGTGCCAGCAGCCAGGACAGGGGGCGAAGCGAGACCCAGCACTTC. As protein: CASSQDRGRSETQHF.

Note on this clonotype: This may be a read error, as it is one base from a much larger clone. The genes are TRBV12-3 or TRBV12-4 and TRBJ2-2; 10 bases line up with TRBD1. This CDR3 region has 15 residues. Here the CDR3 DNA reads TGTGCCAGCAGCTTCGACAGGGGGCGAACCGGGGGGCTGTTTTTT. Protein sequence: CASSFDRGRTGGLFF.

The CDR3: CASRARVAGMPDTQYF. CDR3 DNA sequence: TGTGCCAGCAGAGCCCGGGTAGCGGGGATGCCAGATACGCAGTATTTT. This chain uses TRBV6-1 with TRBJ2-3; 8 nucleotides agree with TRBD2. This CDR3 has 16 residues. Germline CDR1 reads MNHNS; CDR2 reads SASEGT. The junction had 12 bases not matched to a gene; V was cut back by 6 bases and J by 4 bases.

Comments on this clonotype: This may stem from a read error, because a much larger clone lies one nucleotide away. The chain links TRBV5-5 to TRBJ2-1; TRBD2 is a possible D gene (6 bases). Germline V gene sequence: CDR1 SGHKS, CDR2 YYEKEE (reference sequence). The CDR3 is 16 amino acids. Trimming pared 5 bases from V and 8 bases from J, leaving 23 bases between. The CDR3 loop is CASRLTRARTIDEQFF. CDR3 DNA: TGTGCCAGCAGGCTTACGAGGGCCAGGACTATCGATGAGCAGTTCTTC.

This clonotype has ten or more counts. The chain recombines TRBV2 with TRBJ2-2; the D is unclear. This CDR3 region has 14 residues. V was cut by 7 bases and J by 4 bases, with 13 bases left in between. Germline values: CDR1 SNHLY, CDR2 FYNNEI. The CDR3 sequence: CASIYGSGTGELFF. CDR3 sequence (DNA): TGTGCCAGCATTTATGGTTCGGGCACCGGGGAGCTGTTTTTT.

This clonotype ranks as medium-sized. This chain uses TRBV7-9 with TRBJ1-6; D uncertain. Trimming cost V 5 bases and J 7 bases, with 6 bases left between them. CDR1 is SEHNR and CDR2 is FQNEAQ in the germline V gene (reference sequence). The CDR3 runs to 12 residues. CDR3 sequence reads: CASSLSNSPLHF. CDR3 in DNA: TGTGCCAGCAGCCTGAGCAATTCACCCCTCCACTTT.

The J gene is TRBJ2-3, the V gene TRBV19; D possibly corresponds to TRBD1 (7 bases). This CDR3 comprises 14 residues. Germline V gene sequence: CDR1 LNHDA, CDR2 SQIVND (reference sequence). V lost 5 bases, J lost 2 bases, and 11 bases lay in between. The CDR3 loop is CASSARGDTDTQYF. The CDR3 DNA is TGTGCCAGTAGTGCCAGGGGGGACACAGATACGCAGTATTTT.

The rearrangement joins TRBV24-1 to TRBJ2-3; 11 bases agree with TRBD1. CDR3 length equals 15 residues. After removal of 6 bases from V and 11 bases from J, the junction contained 12 bases not matched to a gene. The germline V gene has CDR1 KGHDR and CDR2 SFDVKD. The CDR3 protein is CATSIPGQGVGEQYF. In DNA form, the CDR3 reads TGTGCCACCAGTATTCCGGGACAGGGGGTAGGGGAGCAGTATTTT.

Details on this clonotype: A read error is possible here, since a much larger clone lies one base away. The chain combines TRBV11-2 with TRBJ2-1; 9 bases line up with TRBD2. The length of the CDR3 is 17 residues. The trim removed 3 bases at V and 7 bases at J, leaving 13 bases unmatched. Germline V CDR1 and CDR2: SGHAT, FQNNGV. The CDR3 loop is CASSFRLAALQPNEQFF. The CDR3 nucleotides read TGTGCCAGCAGCTTTAGACTAGCGGCGTTACAACCAAATGAGCAGTTCTTC.

Comments on this clonotype: A much larger clone lies one base from this, so it may be a read error. The chain carries TRBV20-1 and TRBJ2-3; the D call may be TRBD1 or TRBD2 (5 bases each). The CDR3 sequence is 11 residues long. Germline values: CDR1 DFQATT, CDR2 SNEGSKA (reference sequence). This chain's CDR3 is CSASGDLGQSF. The CDR3 region has the DNA TGCAGTGCTAGCGGGGACCTAGGGCAGTCTTTT.

This clonotype showed up just a few times. This may come from a read error, since a much larger clone is one base off. The CDR3 loop is CASSQGSGLNYGYPF. In DNA, the CDR3 is TGCGCCAGCAGCCAAGGGTCGGGTCTCAACTATGGCTACCCCTTC. This rearrangement joins TRBV7-3 to TRBJ1-2, with D unresolved. Germline CDR1 is SGHTA and CDR2 is FQGTGA. The CDR3 spans 15 residues. The variable domain in full, with the rest retrieved from reference TRBV7-3 and TRBJ1-2, is GAGVSQTPSNKVTEKGKYVELRCDPISGHTALYWYRQSLGQGPEFLIYFQGTGAADDSGLPNDRFFAVRPEGSVSTLKIQRTERGDSAVYLCASSQGSGLNYGYPFGSGTRLTVV.

This clonotype was seen many times. One base away lies a much larger clone, so this may be a sequencing read error. The gene calls are TRBV20-1 and TRBJ2-5, with a weak D call TRBD2 (7 bases). Per germline, CDR1 DFQATT and CDR2 SNEGSKA (reference sequence). This CDR3 has 14 residues. V was clipped by 0 bases and J by 7 bases, with 15 bases between them. CDR3: CSARDQRGGATQYF. DNA of the CDR3: TGCAGTGCTAGAGATCAGAGAGGGGGGGCGACCCAGTACTTC.

This clonotype was seen at least ten times. A much larger clonotype is one base distant, so this may be a read error. The V and J genes are TRBV6-5 and TRBJ1-2, with TRBD1 matching over 7 bases. Germline CDR1 MNHEY, CDR2 SVGAGI. This CDR3 spans 14 amino acids. V dropped 5 bases and J dropped 8; count of bases not matched to a gene: 11. The CDR3 nucleotides are TGTGCCAGCAGTCATCTGACAGGGCTCGGGGGCTACACCTTC. Residues: CASSHLTGLGGYTF.

This chain connects TRBV24-1 to TRBJ2-4; D gene uncertain. Germline lookup yields CDR1 KGHDR and CDR2 SFDVKD. V lost 5 bases and J lost 0, with 10 bases in between. There are 15 residues in the CDR3. In nucleotides, the CDR3 is TGTGCCACCAGTGCTTCCGATAAAGCCAAAAACATTCAGTACTTC. Its protein product is CATSASDKAKNIQYF.

The sample holds many counts of this clonotype. The chain carries TRBV20-1 and TRBJ2-1; D might be TRBD2 (6 bases). Trimming removed 0 bases at V and 6 bases at J, with 24 bases between. Germline assignment: CDR1 DFQATT and CDR2 SNEGSKA (reference sequence). This CDR3 spans 18 amino acids. The CDR3 is CSARDWAGGTSRFNEQFF. CDR3 DNA: TGCAGTGCTAGAGATTGGGCAGGAGGCACTAGCAGATTCAATGAGCAGTTCTTC.

This clonotype was counted many times. The chain couples TRBV7-3 to TRBJ2-3; 7 bases are shared with TRBD2. V gave up 0 bases and J gave up 0 bases; unmatched junction bases: 9. CDR1 and CDR2 from the germline V gene are SGHTA and FQGTGA. This CDR3 spans 18 amino acids. The CDR3 is CASSLTLIEGGSTDTQYF. CDR3 DNA sequence: TGTGCCAGCAGCTTAACGTTGATTGAGGGAGGGAGCACAGATACGCAGTATTTT.

The rearrangement joins TRBV6-2 or TRBV6-3 to TRBJ2-1; tentatively, D is TRBD1 or TRBD2 (5 bases each). Deletions cut 7 bases from V and 9 bases from J, with 25 bases between. The CDR3 has 16 amino acids. Per the germline V gene, CDR1 is MNHEY and CDR2 is SVGEGT. CDR3 protein: CASTYGAEPPLLEQFF. CDR3 nucleotide sequence: TGTGCCAGCACCTACGGGGCGGAACCCCCTTTACTTGAGCAGTTCTTC.

This clonotype has a count of ten or more. V gene TRBV3-2 combines with J gene TRBJ2-3. TRBV3-2 is recorded as a pseudogene. CDR3 length equals 12 residues. The CDR3 nucleotides read TGTGCCAGCAGCCAACTATTACATACGCAGTATTTT. Residues: CASSQLLHTQYF.

In this sample, this clonotype turned up once. This sequence may be a read error, since a much larger clone differs from it by one base. This chain links TRBV11-2 with TRBJ2-1; possible D gene TRBD2, 6 bases. V was pared by 4 bases and J by 6 bases, with 13 bases between. The CDR3 totals 14 residues. CDR1 is SGHAT and CDR2 is FQNNGV in the germline V gene. CDR3 residues: CASSSRLVANEQFF. Here the CDR3 DNA reads TGTGCCAGCAGCTCACGACTAGTTGCCAATGAGCAGTTCTTC.

This clonotype has a handful of counts. The CDR3 is CASSPSFLSVSDRALSPLHF. CDR3 DNA: TGTGCCAGCTCACCATCTTTTCTAAGTGTGAGCGACAGGGCTCTTTCACCCCTCCACTTT. The chain has TRBV18 and TRBJ1-6, with 7 nucleotides matching TRBD1. V shed 2 bases, J shed 9 bases, and the junction held 22 bases outside the gene matches. CDR1 is KGHSH, CDR2 LQKENI, per germline. CDR3 length: 20 residues.

This clonotype was observed many times. This chain joins TRBV10-2 and TRBJ2-5; a weak D match, TRBD2 (6 bases). Germline V lookup: CDR1 WSHSY, CDR2 SAAADI. This CDR3 comprises 14 residues. V lost 5 bases and J 5 bases, leaving 15 bases between the germline ends. The CDR3 sequence: CASSSGVGGETQYF. In nucleotides, the CDR3 is TGCGCCAGCAGTTCGGGAGTTGGAGGGGAGACCCAGTACTTC.

There are many counts of this clonotype. The genes are TRBV12-3 or TRBV12-4 and TRBJ2-7, with unresolved D. The germline V and J ends were trimmed by 2 bases and 7 bases, with 12 bases remaining between them. The CDR3 runs to 13 residues. CDR3 nucleotide sequence: TGTGCCAGCAGTTTATTGGCACCGAGGGAGCAGTACTTC. Translation: CASSLLAPREQYF.

This clonotype was detected many times. The chain couples TRBV12-3 or TRBV12-4 to TRBJ2-2; 8 nucleotides line up with TRBD2. The length of the CDR3 is 14 residues. V was pared by 6 bases and J by 5 bases, with 5 bases of the junction left unmatched. The CDR3 here is CASRSGRVTGELFF. In DNA form, the CDR3 reads TGTGCCAGCAGGAGCGGGAGAGTGACCGGGGAGCTGTTTTTT.